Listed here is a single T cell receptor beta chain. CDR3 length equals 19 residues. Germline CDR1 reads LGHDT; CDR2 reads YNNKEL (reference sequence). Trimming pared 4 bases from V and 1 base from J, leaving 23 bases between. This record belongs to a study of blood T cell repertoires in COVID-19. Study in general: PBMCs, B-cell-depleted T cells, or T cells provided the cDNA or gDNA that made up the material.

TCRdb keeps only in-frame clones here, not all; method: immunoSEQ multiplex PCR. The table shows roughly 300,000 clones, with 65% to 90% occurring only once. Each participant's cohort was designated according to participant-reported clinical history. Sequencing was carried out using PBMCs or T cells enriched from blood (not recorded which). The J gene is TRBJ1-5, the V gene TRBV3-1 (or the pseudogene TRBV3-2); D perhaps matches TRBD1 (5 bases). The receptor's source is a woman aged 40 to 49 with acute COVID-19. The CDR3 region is CASSLGPTGGSGSNQPQHF. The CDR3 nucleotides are TGTGCCAGCAGCCTCGGACCCACCGGGGGTTCTGGCAGCAATCAGCCCCAGCATTTT.